These 11 T cell receptor beta chains were sequenced from one sample in a study of shared clonotypes between healthy human individuals. The protocol was immunoSEQ multiplex PCR, while the TCRdb copy is restricted to in-frame clones and leaves out a portion. The sample contains roughly 2.1 million clones, about 92% of which appear only once. CD8 cells classed as naive were CD45RO-negative and positively selected for CCR7, excluding terminally differentiated effector memory CD45RA+ cells. The sample comprised naive CD8+ T cells from PBMCs. The receptors here all came from a man in his late teens or twenties in good health. Some clones in this sample may be carry-over from other donors' samples.

V and J are TRBV27 and TRBJ1-1; D possibly corresponds to TRBD1 (5 bases). This CDR3 region has 15 residues. The V and J ends lost 5 bases and 3 bases respectively, with 16 bases between them. Per germline, CDR1 MNHEY and CDR2 SMNVEV (reference sequence). DNA for the CDR3: TGTGCCAGCAGTCCAAGGGACTCGGGGGACACTGAAGCTTTCTTT. It codes for CASSPRDSGDTEAFF.

The chain uses TRBV7-8 and TRBJ1-1; D remains ambiguous. Germline CDR1 and CDR2: SGHVS and FQNEAQ. The CDR3 has 17 amino acids. V was cut by 2 bases and J by 0 bases, with 16 bases left in between. The CDR3 DNA is TGTGCCAGCAGCTTAATGAGGGCAGCCCCCATGAACACTGAAGCTTTCTTT. It encodes CASSLMRAAPMNTEAFF.

The CDR3 DNA reads TGTGCCAGCCGTCATCTAGCGGGAGTCTCCCATGAGCAGTTCTTC. It codes for CASRHLAGVSHEQFF. V usage is TRBV27 and J usage is TRBJ2-1; 10 bases line up with TRBD2. The V and J ends lost 8 bases and 8 bases, in that order; junction bases with no gene match: 12. Germline-derived CDR1 and CDR2 are MNHEY and SMNVEV (reference sequence). The CDR3 length is 15 residues.

CDR3 loop: CASTWPGTPTYNEQFF. In DNA, the CDR3 is TGTGCCAGCACCTGGCCCGGGACTCCGACCTACAATGAGCAGTTCTTC. The V and J genes are TRBV28 and TRBJ2-1; D might be TRBD2 (6 bases). Germline CDR1 MDHEN, CDR2 SYDVKM. There are 16 residues in the CDR3. Trimming removed 7 bases at V and 2 bases at J, with 18 bases between.

The rearrangement joins TRBV28 to TRBJ2-1, with TRBD2 matching 7 bases. The CDR3 is made up of 13 amino acids. The V gene's germline CDR1 is MDHEN and CDR2 SYDVKM. J was trimmed by 4 bases and V by 3 bases; bases with no gene match: 0. CDR3 loop: CASSFGGYNEQFF. The CDR3 nucleotides are TGTGCCAGCAGTTTCGGGGGGTACAATGAGCAGTTCTTC.

As for this clone: Other DNA sequences in this sample translate to the same CDR3. The chain links TRBV7-3 to TRBJ2-3; TRBD2 is a possible D gene (6 bases). Trimming cost V 2 bases and J 4 bases, with 7 bases left between them. Germline V gene sequence: CDR1 SGHTA, CDR2 FQGTGA. This CDR3 is built from 13 residues. CDR3 loop: CASSLGGADTQYF. CDR3 nucleotides: TGTGCCAGCAGCTTAGGAGGGGCAGATACGCAGTATTTT.

This clone was detected once. The genes are TRBV28 and TRBJ2-3; D perhaps matches TRBD2 (6 bases). The CDR3 is 15 amino acids. V lost 5 bases to trimming and J lost 1 base, with 13 bases between them. Germline CDR1 MDHEN, CDR2 SYDVKM. The chain's CDR3 is CASSEREWGTDTQYF. CDR3 sequence (DNA): TGTGCCAGCAGTGAACGGGAGTGGGGCACAGATACGCAGTATTTT.

This chain connects TRBV15 to TRBJ2-7; TRBD2 might be the D (6 bases). V lost 1 base to trimming and J lost 7 bases, with 11 bases between them. Germline assignment: CDR1 LNHNV and CDR2 YYDKDF (reference sequence). The length of the CDR3 is 13 residues. The DNA for the CDR3 is TGTGCCACCAGCAGAGTCCCGGGGAGGGAGCAGTACTTC. This codes for CATSRVPGREQYF.

This chain uses TRBV28 with TRBJ1-2, with TRBD1 matching over 12 bases. Looked up from germline, CDR1 is MDHEN and CDR2 is SYDVKM. Trimming took 5 bases from V and 4 from J; bases not matched to a gene: 14. The CDR3 sequence is 18 residues long. CDR3 amino acids: CASSIGTGGVPQLYGYTF. The CDR3 nucleotides are TGTGCCAGCAGTATAGGGACAGGGGGCGTCCCCCAACTCTATGGCTACACCTTC.

The chain links TRBV5-6 to TRBJ1-2; 8 positions agree with TRBD1. Per the germline V gene, CDR1 is SGHDT and CDR2 is YYEEEE. V lost 0 bases and J lost 8; bases outside the gene matches: 12. The CDR3 covers 16 residues. For the CDR3, the DNA is TGTGCCAGCAGCTTGGGACCTGGACAGGGAGGTGACGGCTACACCTTC. Protein: CASSLGPGQGGDGYTF.

Details on this clone: This specimen includes other DNA sequences encoding the same CDR3. V is TRBV4-1 and J is TRBJ2-7; D perhaps matches TRBD2 (5 bases). Looked up from germline, CDR1 is MGHRA and CDR2 is YSYEKL. Trimming removed 1 base at V and 0 bases at J, with 10 bases between. The CDR3 loop spans 15 amino acids. CDR3 coding DNA: TGCGCCAGCAGCCAAGTTTCAAGCGGCTCCTACGAGCAGTACTTC. This codes for CASSQVSSGSYEQYF.